This T cell receptor (beta chain) was captured by sequencing in a study of identical twins. Study-wide points: Invariant MAIT and iNKT cells may have partly biased zero-insertion analyses. Twin-shared out-of-frame alpha sequences showed excess low generation probability.

V shed 9 bases and J shed 0 bases, with 18 bases lying between them. This CDR3 region has 15 residues. Healthy Caucasian donors formed the entire cohort. TCRdb independently ran MiXCR on the 5' RACE reads; one entry per CDR3 protein. The data show roughly 1.6 million distinct CDR3 sequences, less than 40% seen once. In the case of this clonotype: The target antigen is unknown.

The receptor was derived from a newborn girl in good health. The chain links TRBV12-3 or TRBV12-4 to TRBJ2-7; TRBD1 might be the D (6 bases). Sequenced input: cord blood. DNA of the CDR3: TGTGCCAGTGCAAGAACAGGGTTTCGCTCCTACGAGCAGTACTTC. It translates to CASARTGFRSYEQYF.